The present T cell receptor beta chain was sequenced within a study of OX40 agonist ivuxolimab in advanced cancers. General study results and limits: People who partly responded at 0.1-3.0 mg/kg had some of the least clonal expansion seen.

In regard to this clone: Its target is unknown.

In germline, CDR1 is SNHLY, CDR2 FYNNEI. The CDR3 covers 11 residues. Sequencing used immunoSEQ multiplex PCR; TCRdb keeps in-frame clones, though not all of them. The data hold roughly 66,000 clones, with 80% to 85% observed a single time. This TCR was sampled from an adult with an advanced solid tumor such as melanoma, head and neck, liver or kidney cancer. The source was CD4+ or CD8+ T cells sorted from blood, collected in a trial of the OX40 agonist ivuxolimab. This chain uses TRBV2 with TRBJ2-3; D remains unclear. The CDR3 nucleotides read TGTACCCGAAATACGCGAGATACGCAGTATTTT. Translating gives CTRNTRDTQYF. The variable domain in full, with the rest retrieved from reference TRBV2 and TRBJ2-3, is EPEVTQTPSHQVTQMGQEVILRCVPISNHLYFYWYRQILGQKVEFLVSFYNNEISEKSEIFDDQFSVERPDGSNFTLKIRSTKLEDSAMYFCTRNTRDTQYFGPGTRLTVL.